This entry lists 15 T cell receptor beta chains sequenced from one sample in a study of blood T cell repertoires in COVID-19. Sequencing used immunoSEQ multiplex PCR; TCRdb keeps in-frame clones, though not all of them. Of a few hundred thousand clones listed, approximately 85% are singletons. What was sequenced was PBMCs or T cells enriched from blood (not recorded which). Source of these receptors: a woman aged 25 to 39 who had recovered from COVID-19.

The chain combines TRBV18 with TRBJ1-1; 7 bases match TRBD1. Germline CDR1 and CDR2: KGHSH and LQKENI. V trimming: 5 bases; J trimming: 4 bases; junction bases outside the gene matches: 7. There are 14 residues in the CDR3. CDR3 sequence reads: CASSTLTGLTEAFF. The CDR3 DNA reads TGTGCCAGCTCAACCTTGACAGGGCTCACTGAAGCTTTCTTT.

The V gene is TRBV19, the J gene TRBJ2-6; D is ambiguous. The CDR3 length is 15 residues. Looked up from germline, CDR1 is LNHDA and CDR2 is SQIVND (reference sequence). Trimming took off 7 bases at V and 0 bases at J, with 10 bases between the two ends. The CDR3 here is CASIGRVSGANVLTF. CDR3 bases: TGTGCCAGTATCGGTCGGGTCTCTGGGGCCAACGTCCTGACTTTC. Based on the CDR3 plus reference TRBV19 and TRBJ2-6, the full variable domain is DGGITQSPKYLFRKEGQNVTLSCEQNLNHDAMYWYRQDPGQGLRLIYYSQIVNDFQKGDIAEGYSVSREKKESFPLTVTSAQKNPTAFYLCASIGRVSGANVLTFGAGSRLTVL.

The chain recombines TRBV9 with TRBJ2-1; D is unclear. V was cut by 0 bases and J by 6 bases, with 13 bases left in between. There are 15 residues in the CDR3. The germline gives CDR1 SGDLS, CDR2 YYNGEE. The CDR3 sequence: CASSVATGSGNEQFF. The CDR3 DNA follows: TGTGCCAGCAGCGTAGCTACGGGTTCCGGCAATGAGCAGTTCTTC.

This clone occurred a few times. This rearrangement joins TRBV28 to TRBJ1-5; 10 bases line up with TRBD1. Germline CDR1 reads MDHEN; CDR2 reads SYDVKM. This CDR3 has 12 residues. Trimming at V came to 8 bases and at J to 7 bases, leaving 2 bases not matched to a gene. DNA for the CDR3: TGTGCCAGCTCGACAGGGGGCCAGCCCCAGCATTTT. This codes for CASSTGGQPQHF.

V gene TRBV28 combines with J gene TRBJ1-1; D is ambiguous. The germline V gene has CDR1 MDHEN and CDR2 SYDVKM. Trimming cost V 7 bases and J 4 bases, with 10 bases left between them. This CDR3 has 12 residues. The CDR3 loop is CASNWGGTEAFF. The CDR3 bases are TGTGCCAGCAACTGGGGAGGCACTGAAGCTTTCTTT.

The chain is built from TRBV28 and TRBJ2-7, with 9 bases aligning to TRBD2. The CDR3 runs to 13 residues. The J segment lost 7 bases and the V segment lost 1 base, leaving 2 bases of the junction unmatched. CDR1 and CDR2 (germline): MDHEN, SYDVKM. CDR3 amino acids: CASSLSAGGEQYF. The DNA for the CDR3 is TGTGCCAGCAGTTTATCGGCGGGGGGGGAGCAGTACTTC.

The V call is TRBV7-2, the J call TRBJ1-3; D gene uncertain. Germline values: CDR1 SGHTA, CDR2 FQGNSA. The V end was cut by 1 base, the J end by 2 bases, with 12 bases between. The CDR3 sequence is 16 residues long. The CDR3 nucleotides read TGTGCCAGCAGCTTAGTAGGGAGAAGGACTGGAAACACCATATATTTT. Translation gives CASSLVGRRTGNTIYF.

The chain links TRBV4-1 to TRBJ1-5; 7 bases match TRBD1. Germline V gene sequence: CDR1 MGHRA, CDR2 YSYEKL. The V gene end was trimmed by 0 bases and the J gene end by 9 bases; junction bases not matched to a gene: 11. CDR3 length equals 16 residues. CDR3 region: CASSQDAAGGYPPQHF. In nucleotides, the CDR3 is TGCGCCAGCAGCCAAGATGCGGCAGGGGGTTATCCGCCCCAGCATTTT.

The chain combines TRBV11-2 with TRBJ1-1, with 7 positions matching TRBD1. The length of the CDR3 is 15 residues. Germline CDR1 and CDR2: SGHAT and FQNNGV. V shed 1 base and J 4 bases; nucleotides not matched to a gene: 6. CDR3 sequence reads: CASSLGTGVATEAFF. CDR3 in DNA: TGTGCCAGCAGCTTAGGAACAGGGGTTGCCACTGAAGCTTTCTTT.

The gene calls are TRBV2 and TRBJ2-3, with D possibly being TRBD2 (5 bases). V lost 8 bases to trimming and J lost 3 bases, with 12 bases between them. CDR1 SNHLY and CDR2 FYNNEI come from the germline V gene. CDR3 length equals 13 residues. The CDR3 bases are TGTGCCAGCGGCATCACGGGGACAGATACGCAGTATTTT. It encodes CASGITGTDTQYF.

Written as DNA, the CDR3 is TGTGCCAGCAGTTACTCTACCAGGGTGGCTTTCTTT. The encoded protein is CASSYSTRVAFF. The rearrangement uses TRBV6-2 or TRBV6-3 and TRBJ1-1; a weak D match, TRBD1 (5 bases). Trimming pared 0 bases from V and 11 bases from J, leaving 10 bases between. Germline loops: CDR1 MNHEY, CDR2 SVGEGT. The CDR3 has 12 amino acids.

The V call is TRBV7-9, the J call TRBJ1-4; possible D gene TRBD1, 5 bases. This CDR3 is built from 15 residues. V lost 5 bases to trimming and J lost 4 bases, with 14 bases between them. Germline V lookup: CDR1 SEHNR, CDR2 FQNEAQ (reference sequence). The CDR3 coding sequence is TGTGCCAGCAGCGCCGGACACACGGATAATGAAAAACTGTTTTTT. This translates into CASSAGHTDNEKLFF.

This clone was recorded once. This sequence joins TRBV19 and TRBJ1-1, with D tentatively TRBD1 (5 bases). The CDR3 runs to 14 residues. V shed 3 bases and J shed 7 bases, with 15 bases lying between them. Germline CDR1 and CDR2: LNHDA and SQIVND (reference sequence). CDR3: CASSIRQFPREAFF. DNA of the CDR3: TGTGCCAGTAGTATTAGACAGTTCCCCCGTGAAGCTTTCTTT. Full variable domain (missing parts from reference TRBV19 and TRBJ1-1): DGGITQSPKYLFRKEGQNVTLSCEQNLNHDAMYWYRQDPGQGLRLIYYSQIVNDFQKGDIAEGYSVSREKKESFPLTVTSAQKNPTAFYLCASSIRQFPREAFFGQGTRLTVV.

The chain joins TRBV5-1 to TRBJ2-2; 11 bases map to TRBD2. The CDR3 loop spans 17 amino acids. The V gene's germline CDR1 is SGHRS and CDR2 YFSETQ. Germline trimming cut 0 bases from V and 5 bases from J; bases unmatched to any gene: 6. CDR3 nucleotide sequence: TGCGCCAGCAGCTTGGATTGGGCTAGCGGGAGGACCGGGGAGCTGTTTTTT. Translated, it gives CASSLDWASGRTGELFF.

This chain uses TRBV5-8 with TRBJ2-6; TRBD2 agrees at 7 bases. CDR3 length: 17 residues. Germline V gene data show CDR1 as SGHTS and CDR2 as YDEGEE. V was clipped by 4 bases and J by 1 base; unmatched bases: 8. Here the CDR3 reads CASSLRSGASGANVLTF. The CDR3 DNA follows: TGTGCCAGCAGCCTGAGGAGCGGGGCTTCTGGGGCCAACGTCCTGACTTTC.